Here is one T cell receptor (beta chain) with its context. Its antigen specificity is not known. The sample holds no much larger clone one base away, and base qualities are not on file. The immunoSEQ Assay, a bias-controlled multiplex PCR, was used to amplify TCRbeta CDR3 regions from genomic DNA. In the source study's methods: The number of nucleated cells in each sample was estimated from the amplification of reference gene primers within the assay. To quantify the absolute abundance of each unique TCRbeta CDR3 rearrangement, sequence reads were collapsed and filtered. For each sample, productive Simpson clonality was calculated as the square root of Simpson's diversity index over productive rearrangements. TCRdb took over this immuneACCESS table, retaining in-frame rearrangements with V and J assigned. Such tables are incomplete; in checked studies, under half of the missing clones stem from an unresolved V gene, and the remainder is unexplained. V and J calls and clone size follow that table, whereas D and trimming were derived from the DNA. The sample contains roughly 700,000 clones, 80% to 90% of them found a single time. Over 0.2% of the sample goes to the ten largest clones.

This record belongs to a study of blood T cell repertoires in COVID-19 (dated by TCRdb to 2019 to 2021). With regard to the full study: Collaborator samples came from the United States, Italy and Spain and covered acute and convalescent phases of COVID-19. The prospective study material was composed of cDNA or gDNA derived from T cells, B-cell-depleted T cells, or PBMCs. Deeply sampled blood TCRbeta repertoires from subjects exposed to, actively infected with, or recovered from COVID-19 were included in the dataset. The repertoires were released in a freely available public database meant as a resource for research on the immune response to SARS-CoV-2. The samples were drawn from two sources: the first 160 participants of the ongoing ImmuneRACE study, and 1,200 or so subjects contributed by 6 global collaborators. Nearly every sample came with metadata listing a de-identified subject ID, COVID-19 status, age in years and sex. Where available, HLA class I and class II types were obtained from metadata supplied by the sample provider rather than from assay-based typing.

Collaborating institutions collected whole blood in K2EDTA tubes following their own protocols. For TCRbeta analysis, collaborators shipped samples as frozen whole blood, isolated PBMCs, or DNA extracted from either of those sample types. On the study overall, not on this receptor specifically: How much clinical and demographic metadata was included differed by source and by participant, and the metadata was provided uncurated.

Via the germline V gene, CDR1 is SGDLS and CDR2 YYNGEE. Compared with germline, V lacks 2 bases and J lacks 1 base; bases without a gene match: 4. The CDR3 holds 16 amino acids from the cysteine to the phenylalanine. This entry keeps only the CDR3 DNA: 48 bases, framed from base 1. The chain is encoded by TRBV9 joined to TRBJ2-3; 10 bases in the middle match TRBD2. Sequencing was performed on peripheral blood. The receptor's source is a woman under 30 with acute or convalescent COVID-19. The sequence in DNA is TGTGCCAGCAGCGTCCTCACTAGCGGGGGCACAGATACGCAGTATTTT. Translation gives CASSVLTSGGTDTQYF. The CDR3, completed at both ends by the reference TRBV9 and TRBJ2-3 genes, gives the full variable domain DSGVTQTPKHLITATGQRVTLRCSPRSGDLSVYWYQQSLDQGLQFLIQYYNGEERAKGNILERFSAQQFPDLHSELNLSSLELGDSALYFCASSVLTSGGTDTQYFGPGTRLTVL.